This is a list of T cell receptor beta chains from one sample in a study of blood T cell repertoires in COVID-19. Using immunoSEQ multiplex PCR, the repertoire was profiled, and TCRdb retains in-frame clones only, with some absent. The sample contains about 400,000 clones, about 88% of which appear only once. Material for sequencing was peripheral blood. These TCRs come from a human donor in a cohort sampled during active COVID-19. CDR3s include the opening cysteine and the closing phenylalanine or tryptophan. D genes are given only for firm matches. Size tells how often a clone was seen (once, few, many) or the class of an expanded clone, and some rows leave it out.

J gene	V gene	clone size	CDR3 length	D gene	CDR3 DNA	CDR3 protein
TRBJ2-1	TRBV5-1	-	15	TRBD1	TGCGCCAGCAGCTCCGGGACAGGGAAACTTCGCGAGCAGTTCTTC	CASSSGTGKLREQFF
TRBJ2-2	TRBV29-1	few	14	-	TGCAGCGTCTCCCCGGGCGGAGGCACCGGGGAGCTGTTTTTT	CSVSPGGGTGELFF
TRBJ2-7	TRBV6-2/TRBV6-3	few	13	TRBD1	TGTGCCAGCAGCCCCGTACAGGGGTACGAGCAGTACTTC	CASSPVQGYEQYF
TRBJ2-5	TRBV12-3/TRBV12-4	-	12	-	TGTGCCAGCAGCCCCCTCGGGGAGACCCAGTACTTC	CASSPLGETQYF
TRBJ1-1	TRBV3-1/TRBV3-2	-	17	-	TGTGCCAGCAGCCAAGACCTAGGCAGGGGCTCGTACACTGAAGCTTTCTTT	CASSQDLGRGSYTEAFF
TRBJ1-4	TRBV7-9	-	18	-	TGTGCCAGCAGCATACCAACTAGGGGACGATGGGGGCTTGAAAAACTGTTTTTT	CASSIPTRGRWGLEKLFF
TRBJ1-4	TRBV10-3	-	16	-	TGTGCCATCAGTGAAAAGAGGGCAGGGGCAAATGAAAAACTGTTTTTT	CAISEKRAGANEKLFF
TRBJ1-5	TRBV9	-	15	TRBD1	TGTGCCAGCAGCCCCGGGACAGGGGACAATCAGCCCCAGCATTTT	CASSPGTGDNQPQHF
TRBJ1-4	TRBV2	-	17	-	TGTGCCAGCAGTCCCCGTGGTGGCGGGGCGGCTAATGAAAAACTGTTTTTT	CASSPRGGGAANEKLFF
TRBJ2-4	TRBV28	once	14	TRBD1	TGTGCCAGCAGTACACGACAGGGGAACAACATTCAGTACTTC	CASSTRQGNNIQYF
TRBJ2-1	TRBV19	-	15	TRBD1	TGTGCCAGTAGTATTCAGGGACAGGGGTACAATGAGCAGTTCTTC	CASSIQGQGYNEQFF
TRBJ1-1	TRBV5-6	-	13	-	TGTGCCAGCAAAGACAGGCCTTACACTGAAGCTTTCTTT	CASKDRPYTEAFF
TRBJ1-4	TRBV2	-	15	-	TGTGCCAGCAGTGAGGACACATCAACTAATGAAAAACTGTTTTTT	CASSEDTSTNEKLFF
TRBJ2-5	TRBV3-1/TRBV3-2	-	15	TRBD1	TGTGCCAGCAGCCAATTACGAGGGGGCTTGGAGACCCAGTACTTC	CASSQLRGGLETQYF
TRBJ2-1	TRBV3-1/TRBV3-2	-	13	-	TGTGCCAGCAGCCAAGTCGCGGGTCCTGAGCAGTTCTTC	CASSQVAGPEQFF
TRBJ1-2	TRBV24-1	-	12	-	TGTGCCACCAGTGATCTGGGGGGTGGCTACACCTTC	CATSDLGGGYTF
TRBJ2-5	TRBV2	-	14	-	TGTGCCAGCAGTGTACGGGGGGCAGGGGAGACCCAGTACTTC	CASSVRGAGETQYF
TRBJ1-4	TRBV7-6	-	16	-	TGTGCCAGCAGCTTAGGTAGGGCAGCGGCCTATGAAAAACTGTTTTTT	CASSLGRAAAYEKLFF
TRBJ2-5	TRBV19	-	14	TRBD2	TGTGCCAGTAGTATAGATTGGGGGACTAGAGGCCAGTACTTC	CASSIDWGTRGQYF
TRBJ2-3	TRBV27	-	17	TRBD2	TGTGCCAGCAGTTTATCTTATTGGCGGGAGAATGGAGATACGCAGTATTTT	CASSLSYWRENGDTQYF
TRBJ2-7	TRBV5-6	-	19	TRBD2	TGTGCCAGCAGCCCTGCGGGGGGGGCGGGAGGTTGGATCCCCTACGAGCAGTACTTC	CASSPAGGAGGWIPYEQYF
TRBJ2-2	TRBV5-1	once	16	-	TGCGCCAGCAGCTTGGGGGTCGGGGCGAACACCGGGGAGCTGTTTTTT	CASSLGVGANTGELFF
TRBJ1-1	TRBV19	-	13	TRBD1	TGTGCCAGTAGTAGACAGGGCGGATATGAAGCTTTCTTT	CASSRQGGYEAFF
TRBJ1-5	TRBV21-1	-	19	-	TGTGCCAGCAGCCTCGTTGGGGCCAGGGCGGTATATAACAATCAGCCCCAGCATTTT	CASSLVGARAVYNNQPQHF
TRBJ2-5	TRBV4-1	-	16	-	TGCGCCAGCAGCCAACTACACAGGGACCAGGACGGGACCCAGTACTTC	CASSQLHRDQDGTQYF
TRBJ1-1	TRBV7-3	few	16	-	TGTGCCAGCAGCTTAACGGGGAGGGAAGGAGGCACTGAAGCTTTCTTT	CASSLTGREGGTEAFF
TRBJ2-1	TRBV27	-	11	-	TGTGCCAGCTCCAGATACAATGAGCAGTTCTTC	CASSRYNEQFF
TRBJ2-7	TRBV7-9	-	12	-	TGTGCCAGCAGCTTAACGGGGCAGGGGACCACTTTC	CASSLTGQGTTF
TRBJ1-1	TRBV18	few	15	TRBD1	TGTGCCAGCTCACCTGCCGGGACAGCTAACACTGAAGCTTTCTTT	CASSPAGTANTEAFF
TRBJ1-5	TRBV12-3/TRBV12-4	-	13	-	TGTGCCAGCAGTTTTAGATCTCGTCAGCCCCAGCATTTT	CASSFRSRQPQHF
TRBJ2-5	TRBV7-3	once	14	-	TGTGCCAGCAGCCCGACTGGTACTCAAGAGACCCAGTACTTC	CASSPTGTQETQYF
TRBJ2-3	TRBV5-4	-	15	-	TGTGCCAGCAGCTTGGCCGACAGGGCGGGGGATACGCAGTATTTT	CASSLADRAGDTQYF
TRBJ1-2	TRBV19	-	12	-	TGTGCCAGTAGGTTAGCTAACTATGGCTACACCTTC	CASRLANYGYTF
TRBJ1-4	TRBV28	-	15	TRBD1	TGTGCCAGCAGTTCACCGGGACAGGGGAATGAAAAACTGTTTTTT	CASSSPGQGNEKLFF
TRBJ1-5	TRBV19	-	14	TRBD1	TGTGCCAGTACGACAGGGAAGGGCAATCAGCCCCAGCATTTT	CASTTGKGNQPQHF
TRBJ2-7	TRBV5-1	-	14	TRBD1	TGCGCCAGCAGCCCACTGACAGGGAATGATGAGCAGTACTTC	CASSPLTGNDEQYF
TRBJ2-7	TRBV28	-	15	-	TGTGCCAGCAAGGGCGGGATGGGACCATCCTACGAGCAGTACTTC	CASKGGMGPSYEQYF
TRBJ1-4	TRBV5-1	-	14	-	TGCGCCAGCAGCTTGGGGCAGGCGAATGAAAAACTGTTTTTT	CASSLGQANEKLFF
TRBJ2-7	TRBV5-4	few	18	TRBD1	TGTGCCAGCAGCGGGGGAGAGGTCGGGGACAGGAGCTCCTACGAGCAGTACTTC	CASSGGEVGDRSSYEQYF
TRBJ2-3	TRBV6-4	-	15	-	TGTGCCAGCAGTTCGGGACTTTCTCAAACAGATACGCAGTATTTT	CASSSGLSQTDTQYF
TRBJ2-5	TRBV5-1	once	13	-	TGCGCCAGCAGTACGCGGTCGAGGGAGACCCAGTACTTC	CASSTRSRETQYF
TRBJ1-6	TRBV5-4	-	13	TRBD1	TGTGCCAGCAGCCCAGGGGGAGATTCACCCCTCCACTTT	CASSPGGDSPLHF
TRBJ2-5	TRBV30	-	13	TRBD1	TGTGCCTGGATTTCACAGGGGGCGAGTCCCCAGTACTTC	CAWISQGASPQYF
TRBJ2-6	TRBV18	once	14	-	TGTGCCAGCTCACCACCCAGTGGGGCCAACGTCCTGACTTTC	CASSPPSGANVLTF
TRBJ2-7	TRBV2	-	12	TRBD1	TGTGCCAGCAGTTGGGACAGCTACGAGCAGTACTTC	CASSWDSYEQYF